What follows are 30 T cell receptor beta chains derived from one specimen sequenced in a study of beta chain features in type 1 diabetes. General observations from the study: In every one of the four CD4+ subsets, TCRB CDR3s were moderately but significantly shorter in Type 1 diabetes patients.

These TCRs' antigens remain unknown. Investigators reverse transcribed all isolated RNA, so they sequenced expressed TCRB transcripts. Sequenced by immunoSEQ multiplex PCR; TCRdb stores in-frame clones only, minus some. The sample lists hundreds of thousands of clones, about an eighth seen once, with less than 0.025% in the top ten. The specimen was naive CD4+ T cells from blood. Receptors originate from a man aged 18 to 29 with type 1 diabetes.

A few counts support this clone. The chain's CDR3 is CASLEIPVGTEAFF. The DNA of the CDR3 is TGTGCCAGCCTGGAGATTCCGGTAGGGACTGAAGCTTTCTTT. The V gene is TRBV28, the J gene TRBJ1-1; D gene uncertain. Trimming took 8 bases from V and 5 from J, leaving 18 bases between them. The CDR3 sequence is 14 residues long. Germline assignment: CDR1 MDHEN and CDR2 SYDVKM.

The V call is TRBV11-3, the J call TRBJ1-6; weak D call: TRBD1 (5 bases). Per the germline V gene, CDR1 is SGHNT and CDR2 is YENEEA. The CDR3 spans 16 residues. V lost 2 bases and J lost 4, with 12 bases in between. CDR3 DNA: TGTGCCAGCAGCTTAACAGGTTCTCCATATAATTCACCCCTCCACTTT. Translation gives CASSLTGSPYNSPLHF.

This clone has more than one count but fewer than ten. This sequence joins TRBV5-1 and TRBJ2-6, with D possibly being TRBD1 (5 bases). V lost 4 bases to trimming and J lost 0 bases, with 11 bases between them. Germline CDR1 and CDR2: SGHRS and YFSETQ. The CDR3 spans 16 residues. The CDR3 loop is CASSLLQDSGANVLTF. For the CDR3, the DNA is TGCGCCAGCAGCCTGTTACAGGACTCTGGGGCCAACGTCCTGACTTTC.

This clone has a handful of counts. The gene calls are TRBV30 and TRBJ2-3; possibly TRBD1 for D (6 bases). The CDR3 has 16 residues. CDR1 and CDR2 (germline): GTSNPN, SVGIG (reference sequence). V was shortened by 6 bases and J by 1 base, with 20 bases between the two germline ends. The CDR3 sequence: CACPPGAGDRTDTQYF. The DNA of the CDR3 is TGTGCCTGTCCCCCAGGGGCGGGCGACCGCACAGATACGCAGTATTTT.

This sequence joins TRBV27 and TRBJ2-5; D uncertain. Between the trimmed V and J ends, which lost 4 bases and 4 bases, there was a span of 4 bases. The germline V gene has CDR1 MNHEY and CDR2 SMNVEV (reference sequence). The CDR3 contains 11 residues. DNA for the CDR3: TGTGCCAGCAGTTCCGGAGAGACCCAGTACTTC. Amino acid sequence: CASSSGETQYF.

This rearrangement joins TRBV30 to TRBJ2-2, with D uncertain. The CDR3 spans 11 residues. Germline V gene sequence: CDR1 GTSNPN, CDR2 SVGIG (reference sequence). V dropped 5 bases and J dropped 6 bases, with 7 bases sitting between them. The CDR3 DNA reads as TGTGCCTGGCGATTATCCGGGGAGCTGTTTTTT. Translation: CAWRLSGELFF.

This clone appeared a few times. V usage is TRBV5-1 and J usage is TRBJ2-7; D is undetermined. This CDR3 is built from 14 residues. Trimming left V 0 bases short and J 0 bases short, with 7 bases between. Germline V CDR1 and CDR2: SGHRS, YFSETQ. In nucleotides, the CDR3 is TGCGCCAGCAGCTTGGAAAGGAGCTCCTACGAGCAGTACTTC. This gives the protein CASSLERSSYEQYF.

The chain joins TRBV28 to TRBJ2-5, with 9 positions matching TRBD1. The J segment lost 5 bases and the V segment lost 6 bases, leaving 10 bases of the junction unmatched. CDR3 length equals 15 residues. The germline V gene has CDR1 MDHEN and CDR2 SYDVKM. The CDR3 loop is CASRIGGQGRETQYF. CDR3 coding DNA: TGTGCCAGCAGGATTGGAGGACAGGGGAGGGAGACCCAGTACTTC.

The chain employs TRBV5-1 and TRBJ2-2; tentatively, D is TRBD1 (6 bases). Germline loops: CDR1 SGHRS, CDR2 YFSETQ. The V and J ends lost 1 base and 0 bases respectively, with 19 bases between them. This CDR3 region has 19 residues. The CDR3 sequence: CASSLRPQGLTANTGELFF. In DNA form, the CDR3 reads TGCGCCAGCAGCTTGAGACCACAGGGTCTTACCGCGAACACCGGGGAGCTGTTTTTT.

V usage is TRBV5-1 and J usage is TRBJ1-6; no reliable D call. V gave up 0 bases and J gave up 9 bases, with 10 bases separating them. The CDR3 is made up of 14 amino acids. Per the germline V gene, CDR1 is SGHRS and CDR2 is YFSETQ. This chain's CDR3 is CASSLDVGSSPLHF. The CDR3 DNA is TGCGCCAGCAGCTTGGACGTCGGGTCTTCACCCCTCCACTTT.

The chain is built from TRBV7-6 and TRBJ1-4, with D hard to call. The V end was cut by 1 base, the J end by 0 bases, with 9 bases between. The CDR3 loop spans 16 amino acids. The V gene's germline CDR1 is SGHVS and CDR2 FNYEAQ. CDR3 nucleotides: TGTGCCAGCAGCTTAGGGACGGCTGCAACTAATGAAAAACTGTTTTTT. It translates to CASSLGTAATNEKLFF.

This rearrangement joins TRBV7-9 to TRBJ2-3; 7 nucleotides agree with TRBD2. CDR1 and CDR2 (germline): SEHNR, FQNEAQ (reference sequence). The CDR3 has 12 residues. J gave up 5 bases and V 5 bases, and 1 base lay outside the gene matches. The CDR3 spells CASSPGGDTQYF. The DNA for the CDR3 is TGTGCCAGCAGCCCGGGGGGAGATACGCAGTATTTT.

This clone was seen only a few times. The chain couples TRBV30 to TRBJ1-6; TRBD1 matches 12 bases. After removal of 8 bases from V and 11 bases from J, the junction contained 7 bases not matched to a gene. CDR3 length: 13 amino acids. CDR1 and CDR2 (germline): GTSNPN, SVGIG (reference sequence). CDR3 residues: CAGSGTGGPPLHF. The CDR3 bases are TGTGCCGGGTCCGGGACAGGGGGCCCACCCCTCCACTTT.

The chain combines TRBV7-9 with TRBJ2-7, with a tentative D call TRBD1 (5 bases). The CDR3 has 15 amino acids. The ends were cut back, 1 base at V and 0 bases at J, with 10 bases in the middle. CDR1 is SEHNR and CDR2 is FQNEAQ in the germline V gene (reference sequence). CDR3 residues: CASSLDTGTSYEQYF. DNA for the CDR3: TGTGCCAGCAGCTTAGATACAGGAACCTCCTACGAGCAGTACTTC. Full variable domain (remainder filled in from reference TRBV7-9 and TRBJ2-7): DTGVSQNPRHKITKRGQNVTFRCDPISEHNRLYWYRQTLGQGPEFLTYFQNEAQLEKSRLLSDRFSAERPKGSFSTLEIQRTEQGDSAMYLCASSLDTGTSYEQYFGPGTRLTVT.

The V call is TRBV6-5, the J call TRBJ2-7; a possible D gene is TRBD2 (5 bases). The length of the CDR3 is 14 residues. V dropped 6 bases and J dropped 2 bases, with 14 bases sitting between them. Germline V gives CDR1 MNHEY, CDR2 SVGAGI. The CDR3 DNA reads as TGTGCCAGCAGCCCCCGGGGTCGCACCTACGAGCAGTACTTC. Protein: CASSPRGRTYEQYF.

This chain links TRBV11-2 with TRBJ2-2; tentative D call: TRBD1 (5 bases). The CDR3 totals 14 residues. The germline CDR1 and CDR2 sequences are SGHAT and FQNNGV. Trimming cost V 7 bases and J 5 bases, with 14 bases left between them. The CDR3: CASTRVKGTGELFF. Written as DNA, the CDR3 is TGTGCCAGCACCCGGGTCAAGGGGACCGGGGAGCTGTTTTTT.

The chain uses TRBV27 and TRBJ1-1; TRBD1 might be the D (5 bases). Germline CDR1 and CDR2: MNHEY and SMNVEV (reference sequence). This CDR3 has 16 residues. V lost 8 bases to trimming and J lost 4 bases, with 23 bases between them. DNA for the CDR3: TGTGCCAGCGACCGAGCCGGGACGGAGAAGAGCACTGAAGCTTTCTTT. This codes for CASDRAGTEKSTEAFF.

The V and J genes are TRBV4-1 and TRBJ1-1, with D tentatively TRBD1 (6 bases). Trimming shortened V by 0 bases and J by 1 base, and 12 bases separated the two germline ends. The CDR3 totals 16 residues. Germline V CDR1 and CDR2: MGHRA, YSYEKL. CDR3 amino acids: CASSQETGTKNTEAFF. In DNA, the CDR3 is TGCGCCAGCAGCCAAGAGACGGGGACAAAGAACACTGAAGCTTTCTTT.

The chain joins TRBV18 to TRBJ2-5, with D unclear. V was clipped by 4 bases and J by 4 bases, with 7 bases between them. The CDR3 is 12 amino acids. Germline V gene sequence: CDR1 KGHSH, CDR2 LQKENI. The chain's CDR3 is CASSLNGETQYF. CDR3 in DNA: TGTGCCAGCTCACTAAACGGAGAGACCCAGTACTTC.

In its sample, this clone was seen a few times. The gene calls are TRBV13 and TRBJ2-6; D remains unclear. Germline V gene sequence: CDR1 PRHDT, CDR2 FYEKMQ (reference sequence). V lost 6 bases and J 0 bases, leaving 6 bases between the germline ends. CDR3 length: 14 residues. This CDR3 is CASRPSSGANVLTF. The DNA of the CDR3 is TGTGCCAGCAGGCCAAGCTCTGGGGCCAACGTCCTGACTTTC.

This clone was counted only a few times. The gene calls are TRBV19 and TRBJ2-7; D is undetermined. V lost 10 bases and J 5 bases, leaving 12 bases between the germline ends. The germline V gene encodes CDR1 LNHDA and CDR2 SQIVND (reference sequence). The CDR3 contains 11 residues. CDR3: CATASLNEQYF. The DNA of the CDR3 is TGTGCCACCGCATCCCTCAACGAGCAGTACTTC.

This clone has just a few counts. J is TRBJ2-5 and V is TRBV7-9; D may be TRBD1 (5 bases). V dropped 1 base and J dropped 2 bases, with 11 bases sitting between them. The CDR3 contains 15 residues. Germline CDR1 and CDR2: SEHNR and FQNEAQ (reference sequence). CDR3 residues: CASSLVGQGQETQYF. The CDR3 DNA reads TGTGCCAGCAGCTTAGTGGGGCAGGGACAAGAGACCCAGTACTTC. Full variable domain (remainder filled in from reference TRBV7-9 and TRBJ2-5): DTGVSQNPRHKITKRGQNVTFRCDPISEHNRLYWYRQTLGQGPEFLTYFQNEAQLEKSRLLSDRFSAERPKGSFSTLEIQRTEQGDSAMYLCASSLVGQGQETQYFGPGTRLLVL.

This rearrangement joins TRBV9 to TRBJ2-7; perhaps TRBD2 as D (5 bases). V was clipped by 0 bases and J by 2 bases, with 24 bases between them. Germline CDR1 is SGDLS and CDR2 is YYNGEE. The CDR3 runs 19 residues. CDR3 nucleotides: TGTGCCAGCAGCGTAGCGGCCAGGCCACCTAGCCCTAATACCTACGAGCAGTACTTC. Its protein product is CASSVAARPPSPNTYEQYF.

This chain connects TRBV28 to TRBJ2-2; D ambiguous. Trimming shortened V by 7 bases and J by 3 bases, and 12 bases separated the two germline ends. The CDR3 loop spans 14 amino acids. Germline V gene lookup returns CDR1 MDHEN and CDR2 SYDVKM. In DNA, the CDR3 is TGTGCCAGCACCAAACTACAGTACACCGGGGAGCTGTTTTTT. The encoded protein is CASTKLQYTGELFF. Filled out from reference TRBV28 and TRBJ2-2, the complete variable domain reads DVKVTQSSRYLVKRTGEKVFLECVQDMDHENMFWYRQDPGLGLRLIYFSYDVKMKEKGDIPEGYSVSREKKERFSLILESASTNQTSMYLCASTKLQYTGELFFGEGSRLTVL.

The rearrangement uses TRBV27 and TRBJ2-3; 8 nucleotides line up with TRBD1. Germline V gene sequence: CDR1 MNHEY, CDR2 SMNVEV (reference sequence). Trimming at V came to 5 bases and at J to 8 bases, leaving 9 bases not matched to a gene. This CDR3 comprises 14 residues. This chain's CDR3 is CASSQGQDGGTQYF. For the CDR3, the DNA is TGTGCCAGCAGTCAGGGACAGGACGGGGGTACGCAGTATTTT.

This clone was counted only a few times. The V call is TRBV7-2, the J call TRBJ1-5, with D possibly matching TRBD1 (6 bases). CDR3 size: 15 residues. The V gene lost 5 bases and the J gene lost 5 bases, with 16 bases spanning the gap. Looked up from germline, CDR1 is SGHTA and CDR2 is FQGNSA. CDR3 amino acids: CASSRSSGAYQPQHF. In DNA form, the CDR3 reads TGTGCCAGCAGCCGCAGCTCAGGGGCGTATCAGCCCCAGCATTTT.

This clone turned up a few times. This chain links TRBV7-9 with TRBJ1-5; D not certain. The CDR3 is 14 amino acids. The V gene lost 7 bases and the J gene lost 3 bases, with 13 bases spanning the gap. The germline gives CDR1 SEHNR, CDR2 FQNEAQ (reference sequence). Here the CDR3 reads CASTRGGVNQPQHF. DNA for the CDR3: TGTGCCAGCACCCGAGGCGGGGTCAATCAGCCCCAGCATTTT.

In this sample, this clone turned up a few times. The chain links TRBV28 to TRBJ1-6; no firm D call. Trimming stripped 6 bases from V and 9 bases from J, with 15 bases between. The germline V gene encodes CDR1 MDHEN and CDR2 SYDVKM. The CDR3 length is 14 residues. The CDR3 DNA follows: TGTGCCAGCAGCCCCGGGAGTGTCGGTTCACCCCTCCACTTT. Translation: CASSPGSVGSPLHF.

The V and J genes are TRBV10-3 and TRBJ2-7, with 9 bases matching TRBD2. From germline, CDR1 is ENHRY and CDR2 SYGVKD. This CDR3 is 15 amino acids long. J lost 4 bases, V lost 5 bases, and 9 bases had no gene match. This chain's CDR3 is CAISYDSGGKYEQYF. The CDR3 coding sequence is TGTGCCATCAGTTATGATAGCGGGGGAAAGTACGAGCAGTACTTC.

This clone has a handful of counts. The chain links TRBV7-6 to TRBJ1-2; a weak D match, TRBD1 (6 bases). This CDR3 has 13 amino acids. CDR1 is SGHVS, CDR2 FNYEAQ, per germline. V dropped 3 bases and J dropped 8 bases, with 13 bases sitting between them. CDR3 sequence: CASSFPGARGYTF. CDR3 nucleotides: TGTGCCAGCAGCTTCCCAGGGGCACGGGGCTACACCTTC.